This T cell receptor beta chain came from a study of technical replicates of blood from a handful of donors. Profiling relied on immunoSEQ multiplex PCR, and the TCRdb table lists in-frame clones only, not all of them. The table lists 9,500 to 15,000 clones, almost 95% of them singletons. Looked up from germline, CDR1 is WNHNN and CDR2 is SYGVQD (reference sequence). This CDR3 has 20 residues. The ends lost 0 bases at V and 0 bases at J; junction bases unmatched: 8. This chain links TRBV10-1 with TRBJ2-2, with 12 bases aligning to TRBD2. Sample: PBMCs. The TCR was taken from a human donor in good health. CDR3 in DNA: TGCGCCAGCAGTGAGTCCGGAGGTCTAGCGGGAGGGCCGAACACCGGGGAGCTGTTTTTT. It encodes CASSESGGLAGGPNTGELFF.